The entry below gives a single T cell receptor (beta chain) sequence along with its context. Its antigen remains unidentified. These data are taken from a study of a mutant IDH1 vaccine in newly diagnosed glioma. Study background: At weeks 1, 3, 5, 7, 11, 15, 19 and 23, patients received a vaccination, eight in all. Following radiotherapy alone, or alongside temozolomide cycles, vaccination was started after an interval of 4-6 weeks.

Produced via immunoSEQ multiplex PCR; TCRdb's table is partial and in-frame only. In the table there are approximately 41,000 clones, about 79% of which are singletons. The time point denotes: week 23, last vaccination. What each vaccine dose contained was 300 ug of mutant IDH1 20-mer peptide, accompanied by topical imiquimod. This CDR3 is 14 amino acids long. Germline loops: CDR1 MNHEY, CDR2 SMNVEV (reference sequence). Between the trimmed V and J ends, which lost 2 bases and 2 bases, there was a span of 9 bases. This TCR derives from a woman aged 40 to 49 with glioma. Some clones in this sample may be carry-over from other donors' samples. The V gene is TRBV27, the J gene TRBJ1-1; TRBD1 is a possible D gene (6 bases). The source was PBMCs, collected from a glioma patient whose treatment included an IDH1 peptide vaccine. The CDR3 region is CASSLRGRNTEAFF. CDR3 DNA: TGTGCCAGCAGTTTACGGGGGCGTAACACTGAAGCTTTCTTT.